These 16 T cell receptor beta chains were sequenced from one sample in a study of blood T cells in healthy people across ages. Together with a sample-barcoded 5' primer, a J-beta primer mix was included in a second PCR lasting roughly 6 to 12 cycles. Each CDR3 protein gets one entry after TCRdb re-called the 5' RACE reads with MiXCR. This sample has 1 million to 1.2 million distinct CDR3 sequences, with approximately 38% found just once. The sequenced sample was blood. The receptors come from a man younger than 35 in good health.

The chain couples TRBV6-5 to TRBJ1-1; perhaps TRBD1 as D (5 bases). V was shortened by 8 bases and J by 6 bases, with 16 bases between the two germline ends. The CDR3 has 13 residues. Germline CDR1 and CDR2: MNHEY and SVGAGI. The CDR3 sequence is CASRLGRIAEAFF. CDR3 coding DNA: TGTGCCAGCCGACTGGGACGTATAGCTGAAGCTTTCTTT.

With regard to this clonotype: One base away lies a much larger clone, so this may be a sequencing read error. This sequence joins TRBV4-2 and TRBJ2-7; the D gene is possibly TRBD1 (6 bases). From germline, CDR1 is LGHNA and CDR2 YNFKEQ. This CDR3 is built from 16 residues. Trimming pared 0 bases from V and 7 bases from J, leaving 19 bases between. This CDR3 is CASSQETGSSYNEQYF. Written as DNA, the CDR3 is TGTGCCAGCAGCCAAGAGACAGGTAGCTCCTACAATGAGCAGTACTTC.

J is TRBJ2-7 and V is TRBV29-1; no reliable D call. This CDR3 is built from 13 residues. V lost 7 bases, J lost 1 base, and 14 bases lay in between. Germline V lookup: CDR1 SQVTM, CDR2 ANQGSEA. Written as DNA, the CDR3 is TGCAGCGCTGGGTGGCCGGGTTCCTACGAGCAGTACTTC. Its protein product is CSAGWPGSYEQYF.

The rearrangement links TRBV29-1 to TRBJ1-2; TRBD1 matches at 8 bases. The CDR3 covers 10 residues. V lost 7 bases and J lost 13; bases outside the gene matches: 8. From germline, CDR1 is SQVTM and CDR2 ANQGSEA. For the CDR3, the DNA is TGCAGCGCCGGGGACAGGTGGGGCACCTTC. It encodes CSAGDRWGTF.

In this sample, this clonotype turned up a few times. This chain joins TRBV20-1 and TRBJ2-3; 11 bases match TRBD2. V was clipped by 5 bases and J by 0 bases; unmatched bases: 19. Germline CDR1 DFQATT, CDR2 SNEGSKA (reference sequence). The CDR3 totals 20 residues. Here the CDR3 reads CSARNPWLAGGQTSTDTQYF. In DNA form, the CDR3 reads TGCAGTGCTCGGAACCCTTGGCTAGCGGGGGGACAAACTAGCACAGATACGCAGTATTTT.

This clonotype appeared a few times. The V and J genes are TRBV6-5 and TRBJ1-2; the D gene is possibly TRBD1 (5 bases). From germline, CDR1 is MNHEY and CDR2 SVGAGI. Trimming removed 5 bases from V and 8 bases from J, with 24 bases in between. CDR3 size: 16 residues. Here the CDR3 reads CASSLTPTAMMGGYTF. The CDR3 region has the DNA TGTGCCAGCAGTCTTACTCCGACAGCTATGATGGGGGGCTACACCTTC.

This clonotype has a handful of counts. The V call is TRBV25-1, the J call TRBJ2-4; D is possibly TRBD1 (6 bases). The J call is in doubt because the DNA end fits TRBJ2-7 better. The CDR3 length is 15 residues. CDR1 MGHDK and CDR2 SYGVNS come from the germline V gene. The CDR3 DNA follows: TGTGCCAGCCCAGGCCCCATAGGGGGATTGTACGAGCAGTACTTC. This translates into CASPGPIGGLYEQYF.

Turning to this clonotype: A single base separates this from a much larger clone, so it may be a read error. DNA of the CDR3: TGTGCCAGCAGTGAAGTCTCGGATTGGAGTGAGCAGTTCTTC. Its translation: CASSEVSDWSEQFF. The chain combines TRBV25-1 with TRBJ2-1; D ambiguous. The germline V gene encodes CDR1 MGHDK and CDR2 SYGVNS. The germline V and J ends were trimmed by 2 bases and 9 bases, with 14 bases remaining between them. This CDR3 has 14 amino acids.

The chain employs TRBV6-2 or TRBV6-3 and TRBJ1-2; D gene unclear. V was cut by 5 bases and J by 8 bases, with 21 bases left in between. The CDR3 has 15 residues. Germline V CDR1 and CDR2: MNHEY, SVGEGT. As DNA, the CDR3 is TGTGCCAGCAGTAATCCGGTGTACCTAACGAGGGGCTACACCTTC. It codes for CASSNPVYLTRGYTF.

At least ten counts were recorded for this clonotype. The germline gene is not matched at one end of the junction; a read error may be the cause. This chain links TRBV7-9 with TRBJ1-2, with D perhaps matching TRBD1 (5 bases). This CDR3 region has 13 residues. CDR1 and CDR2 from the germline V gene are SEHNR and FQNEAQ (reference sequence). The CDR3 region is CASSLGANYGYTF. CDR3 DNA: TGTGCCAGCAGTTTAGGGGCTAACTATGGCTACACCTTC.

V and J are TRBV9 and TRBJ2-3; the D gene is possibly TRBD2 (6 bases). The ends were cut back, 0 bases at V and 2 bases at J, with 13 bases in the middle. The CDR3 spans 16 residues. The germline CDR1 and CDR2 sequences are SGDLS and YYNGEE. The CDR3: CASSVGGGAITDTQYF. The CDR3 DNA reads as TGTGCCAGCAGCGTAGGCGGCGGGGCTATCACAGATACGCAGTATTTT.

This clonotype was seen a handful of times. The J gene is TRBJ1-2, the V gene TRBV10-3; possible D gene TRBD1, 5 bases. The CDR3 is 13 residues long. CDR1 is ENHRY and CDR2 is SYGVKD in the germline V gene. The V end was cut by 3 bases, the J end by 3 bases, with 8 bases between. CDR3 DNA sequence: TGTGCCATCAGTGACGGGGGGTACTATGGCTACACCTTC. Its protein is CAISDGGYYGYTF.

In this sample, this clonotype turned up a few times. The V gene is TRBV10-3, the J gene TRBJ1-2; D unresolved. The CDR3 extends over 13 amino acids. The ends were cut back, 6 bases at V and 6 bases at J, with 14 bases in the middle. Germline CDR1 is ENHRY and CDR2 is SYGVKD. The CDR3 DNA sequence: TGTGCCATCAGGGTGGACGGGAGGGATGGCTACACCTTC. Encoded protein: CAIRVDGRDGYTF.

The genes are TRBV20-1 and TRBJ2-2; 11 bases agree with TRBD2. The trim removed 6 bases at V and 2 bases at J, leaving 5 bases unmatched. This CDR3 contains 15 residues. Looked up from germline, CDR1 is DFQATT and CDR2 is SNEGSKA (reference sequence). In nucleotides, the CDR3 is TGCAGTGCCTACGGGACTAGCGGTAACACCGGGGAGCTGTTTTTT. It translates to CSAYGTSGNTGELFF.

This clonotype turned up a few times. The chain has TRBV20-1 and TRBJ2-1, with 8 bases matching TRBD2. This CDR3 has 13 amino acids. Trimming at V came to 3 bases and at J to 3 bases, leaving 1 base not matched to a gene. CDR1 DFQATT and CDR2 SNEGSKA come from the germline V gene (reference sequence). CDR3 loop: CSARGLDYNEQFF. The CDR3 coding sequence is TGCAGTGCTAGGGGACTAGACTACAATGAGCAGTTCTTC.

The rearrangement uses TRBV7-3 and TRBJ2-1, with TRBD1 identical over 7 bases. The CDR3 length is 18 residues. Germline assignment: CDR1 SGHTA and CDR2 FQGTGA. V shed 4 bases, J shed 8 bases, and the junction held 20 bases outside the gene matches. Here the CDR3 reads CASSSQWGDRVGHDEQFF. The CDR3 DNA reads TGTGCCAGCAGCTCCCAATGGGGCGACAGGGTAGGCCATGATGAGCAGTTCTTC.